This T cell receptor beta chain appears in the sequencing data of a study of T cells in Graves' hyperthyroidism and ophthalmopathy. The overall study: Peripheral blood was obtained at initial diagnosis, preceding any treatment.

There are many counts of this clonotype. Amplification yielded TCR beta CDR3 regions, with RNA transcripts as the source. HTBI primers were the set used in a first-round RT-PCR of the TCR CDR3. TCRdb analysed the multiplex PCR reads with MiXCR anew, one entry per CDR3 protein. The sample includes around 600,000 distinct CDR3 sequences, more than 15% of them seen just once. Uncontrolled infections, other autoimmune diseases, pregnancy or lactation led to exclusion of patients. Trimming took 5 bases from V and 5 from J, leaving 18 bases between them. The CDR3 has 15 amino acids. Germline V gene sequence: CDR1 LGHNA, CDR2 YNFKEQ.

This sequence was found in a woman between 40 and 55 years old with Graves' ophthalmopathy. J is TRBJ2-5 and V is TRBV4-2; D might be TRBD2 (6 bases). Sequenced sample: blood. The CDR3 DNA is TGTGCCAGCAGCGAAAAGGGAGGCGTCCGGGAGACCCAGTACTTC. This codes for CASSEKGGVRETQYF.